A selection of T cell receptor beta chains follows, all from one sample in a study of CD8 T cells in Susac syndrome. TCRdb re-called the immunoSEQ multiplex PCR reads through MiXCR, storing one row per CDR3 protein. The repertoire holds 75,000 to 95,000 distinct CDR3 sequences, with approximately 95% as singletons. The sequencing sample was made of CD8+ T cells from PBMCs. The receptors were sampled from a human donor with Susac syndrome. The CDR3 runs from the conserved cysteine through the conserved F or W. The order of the fields is D gene, J gene, clone size, V gene, CDR3 protein, CDR3 DNA. The D gene is left open where the match is weak. The size of a clone is reported for some rows only, either as once, few or many, or as a class for expanded clones.

.,TRBJ1-1,.,TRBV28,CATYIGGSTEAFF,TGTGCCACCTACATAGGGGGGAGCACTGAAGCTTTCTTT
TRBD1,TRBJ2-1,.,TRBV6-5,CASTLTGGTYNEQFF,TGTGCCAGCACCCTGACAGGGGGAACCTACAATGAGCAGTTCTTC
TRBD2,TRBJ2-7,.,TRBV20-1,CSALKREVSYEQYF,TGCAGTGCTCTCAAGCGGGAGGTGTCCTACGAGCAGTACTTC
.,TRBJ2-7,.,TRBV6-5,CASSYFSGTPYEQYF,TGTGCCAGCAGTTACTTCTCCGGGACACCCTACGAGCAGTACTTC
TRBD2,TRBJ2-5,.,TRBV12-5,CASGLGTSGLQETQYF,TGTGCTAGTGGTCTCGGGACTAGCGGCCTCCAAGAGACCCAGTACTTC
.,TRBJ1-2,.,TRBV4-3,CASSQDPGAKGYGYTF,TGCGCCAGCAGCCAAGATCCGGGGGCTAAGGGCTATGGCTACACCTTC
.,TRBJ1-4,once,TRBV28,CASSLLGQGPATNEKLFF,TGTGCCAGCAGTTTACTGGGGCAGGGCCCTGCAACTAATGAAAAACTGTTTTTT
TRBD2,TRBJ2-1,.,TRBV20-1,CSALGLADNEQFF,TGCAGTGCGTTGGGACTAGCGGACAATGAGCAGTTCTTC
TRBD2,TRBJ2-5,.,TRBV29-1,CSVDGAGSQETQYF,TGCAGCGTAGATGGAGCGGGATCACAAGAGACCCAGTACTTC
.,TRBJ2-3,.,TRBV20-1,CSAARRGLDTDTQYF,TGCAGTGCTGCCCGCAGGGGATTAGACACAGATACGCAGTATTTT
.,TRBJ2-3,.,TRBV4-3,CASSQGTADQDTQYF,TGCGCCAGCAGCCAAGGCACAGCAGACCAAGATACGCAGTATTTT
TRBD1,TRBJ2-7,.,TRBV7-9,CASSFWTGGSYEQYF,TGTGCCAGCAGCTTCTGGACAGGGGGCTCCTACGAGCAGTACTTC
.,TRBJ2-1,.,TRBV7-9,CASSLGPEYNEQFF,TGTGCCAGCAGCTTAGGTCCTGAGTACAATGAGCAGTTCTTC
.,TRBJ2-1,.,TRBV20-1,CSASLDLSSYNEQFF,TGCAGTGCTAGTTTGGACTTGAGCTCCTACAATGAGCAGTTCTTC
.,TRBJ1-4,.,TRBV6-5,CASSYLSGRAREKLFF,TGTGCCAGCAGTTACTTATCCGGGAGGGCGCGGGAAAAACTGTTTTTT
.,TRBJ2-1,.,TRBV12-3/TRBV12-4,CASSETPYNEQFF,TGTGCCAGCAGTGAGACCCCCTACAATGAGCAGTTCTTC
.,TRBJ2-2,.,TRBV15,CAIPGENTGELFF,TGTGCCATTCCGGGAGAAAACACCGGGGAGCTGTTTTTT
.,TRBJ2-1,.,TRBV30,CAWTVGGRHNEQFF,TGTGCCTGGACCGTAGGGGGGAGGCACAATGAGCAGTTCTTC
TRBD2,TRBJ2-7,.,TRBV7-6,CASSHSLAGTYEQYF,TGTGCCAGCAGCCACTCACTAGCGGGGACCTACGAGCAGTACTTC
.,TRBJ1-5,.,TRBV4-1,CASSQDRSGGQPQHF,TGCGCCAGCAGCCAAGACAGGAGTGGTGGACAGCCCCAGCATTTT
TRBD2,TRBJ2-2,.,TRBV20-1,CSARAPGLDTGELFF,TGCAGTGCTAGAGCCCCGGGACTAGACACCGGGGAGCTGTTTTTT
.,TRBJ2-5,few,TRBV5-6,CASSNQGQTQYF,TGTGCCAGCAGCAATCAGGGACAGACCCAGTACTTC
TRBD2,TRBJ2-1,.,TRBV3-1,CASSRLAEYNEQFF,TGTGCCAGCAGTCGACTAGCGGAGTACAATGAGCAGTTCTTC
.,TRBJ1-1,.,TRBV29-1,CSVVTDNTEAFF,TGCAGCGTTGTGACAGATAACACTGAAGCTTTCTTT
TRBD1,TRBJ2-7,.,TRBV14,CASSQPRTGTYEQYF,TGTGCCAGCAGCCAACCTCGGACAGGGACCTACGAGCAGTACTTC
.,TRBJ1-4,.,TRBV15,CATSYGPELFF,TGTGCCACCAGTTATGGTCCTGAACTGTTTTTT
.,TRBJ1-1,.,TRBV5-1,CASRQPGGDTEAFF,TGCGCCAGCAGACAACCTGGGGGGGATACTGAAGCTTTCTTT
TRBD1,TRBJ1-1,once,TRBV29-1,CSVLTGSQTEAFF,TGCAGCGTTTTGACAGGGAGCCAAACTGAAGCTTTCTTT
.,TRBJ2-3,.,TRBV11-2,CASSPPLQPTDTQYF,TGTGCCAGCAGCCCGCCCTTACAACCCACAGATACGCAGTATTTT
.,TRBJ2-7,.,TRBV20-1,CSGAGGAEIEQYF,TGCAGTGGGGCTGGGGGGGCGGAGATCGAGCAGTACTTC
.,TRBJ2-5,.,TRBV3-1,CASSQGWREETQYF,TGTGCCAGCAGCCAAGGTTGGCGGGAAGAGACCCAGTACTTC
TRBD1,TRBJ1-1,.,TRBV15,CATSRYRDRGTEAFF,TGTGCCACCAGCAGGTATCGCGACAGGGGCACTGAAGCTTTCTTT
.,TRBJ2-5,.,TRBV11-1,CASSHLPGEETQYF,TGTGCCAGCAGCCATTTACCGGGAGAAGAGACCCAGTACTTC
.,TRBJ1-1,.,TRBV19,CASSVFPNTEAFF,TGTGCCAGTAGTGTATTTCCGAACACTGAAGCTTTCTTT
.,TRBJ2-3,.,TRBV29-1,CSVAAWLAGTDTQYF,TGCAGCGTTGCTGCATGGCTTGCCGGCACAGATACGCAGTATTTT
.,TRBJ2-3,.,TRBV15,CATSRSGGGRTDTQYF,TGTGCCACCAGCAGAAGTGGAGGCGGACGCACAGATACGCAGTATTTT
.,TRBJ1-5,.,TRBV15,CATSGGDSNQPQHF,TGTGCCACCAGTGGCGGAGATAGCAATCAGCCCCAGCATTTT
.,TRBJ2-7,once,TRBV20-1,CSARDHERSSYEQYF,TGCAGTGCTAGAGATCATGAACGGTCCTCCTACGAGCAGTACTTC
.,TRBJ2-7,.,TRBV5-6,CASSSTYEQYF,TGTGCCAGCAGCTCAACCTACGAGCAGTACTTC
TRBD2,TRBJ2-1,.,TRBV4-1,CASSHSGRADNEQFF,TGCGCCAGCAGCCATAGCGGGAGGGCCGACAATGAGCAGTTCTTC
.,TRBJ2-7,.,TRBV25-1,CASSEHPSYEQYF,TGTGCCAGCAGTGAACATCCTTCCTACGAGCAGTACTTC
TRBD2,TRBJ2-4,.,TRBV20-1,CSAVGLQPDIQYF,TGCAGTGCCGTGGGACTACAACCAGACATTCAGTACTTC
.,TRBJ2-7,.,TRBV29-1,CSVGDTSYEQYF,TGCAGCGTTGGGGACACCTCCTACGAGCAGTACTTC
.,TRBJ2-3,.,TRBV5-1,CASSLAVERNTDTQYF,TGCGCCAGCAGCTTGGCCGTCGAGCGGAACACAGATACGCAGTATTTT
TRBD1,TRBJ2-7,.,TRBV5-1,CASSLDRTGSYEQYF,TGCGCCAGCAGCTTGGATCGGACAGGGTCCTACGAGCAGTACTTC
TRBD2,TRBJ2-5,.,TRBV7-2,CASSAPASTSAGGIETQYF,TGTGCCAGCAGCGCCCCAGCCTCGACTAGCGCCGGAGGAATAGAGACCCAGTACTTC
.,TRBJ2-5,.,TRBV29-1,CSVAGVETQYF,TGCAGCGTGGCAGGGGTAGAGACCCAGTACTTC
.,TRBJ2-3,.,TRBV7-8,CASSLGSGYLDTQYF,TGTGCCAGCAGCTTAGGTTCGGGGTACCTAGATACGCAGTATTTT
.,TRBJ2-3,.,TRBV7-2,CASTFTDTQYF,TGTGCCAGCACCTTCACAGATACGCAGTATTTT
.,TRBJ2-7,.,TRBV11-2,CASSLDMYFEQYF,TGTGCCAGCAGCTTAGATATGTATTTTGAGCAGTACTTC
TRBD1,TRBJ2-2,.,TRBV12-3/TRBV12-4,CASSLGQGAGTGELFF,TGTGCCAGCAGTTTAGGCCAGGGGGCGGGCACCGGGGAGCTGTTTTTT